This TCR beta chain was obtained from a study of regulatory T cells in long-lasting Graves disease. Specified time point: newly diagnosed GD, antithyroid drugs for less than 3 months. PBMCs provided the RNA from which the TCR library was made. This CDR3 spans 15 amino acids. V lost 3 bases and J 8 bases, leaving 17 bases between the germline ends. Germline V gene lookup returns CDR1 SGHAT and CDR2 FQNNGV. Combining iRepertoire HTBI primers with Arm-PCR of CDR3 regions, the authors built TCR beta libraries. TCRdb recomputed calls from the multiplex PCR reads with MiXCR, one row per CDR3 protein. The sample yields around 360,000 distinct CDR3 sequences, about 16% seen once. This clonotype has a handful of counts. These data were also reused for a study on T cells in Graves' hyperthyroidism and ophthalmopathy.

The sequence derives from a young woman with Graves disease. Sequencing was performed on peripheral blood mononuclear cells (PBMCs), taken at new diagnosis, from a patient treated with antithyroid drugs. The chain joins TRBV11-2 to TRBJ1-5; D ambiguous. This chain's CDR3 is CASSFDFVPGEPQHF. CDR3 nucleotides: TGTGCCAGCAGCTTCGACTTCGTACCCGGGGAGCCCCAGCATTTT.